This T cell receptor (beta chain) is drawn from a study of PD-1 blockade in classical Hodgkin lymphoma. Assay used: immunoSEQ multiplex PCR; TCRdb lists only in-frame clones, some missing. This sample has some 95,000 clones, with 90% found just once. The time point: cycle 4 day 1 (C4D1), after 6 weeks of nivolumab. Brentuximab vedotin exposure varied among the patients, all of whom had relapsed after autologous stem cell transplantation. This CDR3 contains 12 residues. V dropped 1 base and J dropped 4 bases, with 5 bases sitting between them. Germline V gene lookup returns CDR1 SEHNR and CDR2 FQNEAQ (reference sequence).

The chain couples TRBV7-9 to TRBJ2-7; D unclear. This sample comprised peripheral blood mononuclear cells (PBMCs), obtained before the fourth cycle of nivolumab. This receptor was obtained from a human donor with classical Hodgkin lymphoma. The CDR3 loop reads CASSLVWYEQYF. CDR3 sequence (DNA): TGTGCCAGCAGCTTAGTTTGGTACGAGCAGTACTTC.